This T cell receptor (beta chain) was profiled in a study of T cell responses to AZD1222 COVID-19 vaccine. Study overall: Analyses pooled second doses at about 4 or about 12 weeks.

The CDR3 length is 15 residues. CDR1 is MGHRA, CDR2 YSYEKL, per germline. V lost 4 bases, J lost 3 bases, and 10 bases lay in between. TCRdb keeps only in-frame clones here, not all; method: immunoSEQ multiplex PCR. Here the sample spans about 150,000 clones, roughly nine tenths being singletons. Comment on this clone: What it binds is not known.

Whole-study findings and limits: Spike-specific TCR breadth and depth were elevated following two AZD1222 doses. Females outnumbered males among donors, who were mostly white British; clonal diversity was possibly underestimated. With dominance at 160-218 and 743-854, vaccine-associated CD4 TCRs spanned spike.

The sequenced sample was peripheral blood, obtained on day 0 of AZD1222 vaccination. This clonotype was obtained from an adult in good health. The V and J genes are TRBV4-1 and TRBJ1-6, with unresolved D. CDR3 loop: CASSLPRLYNSPLHF. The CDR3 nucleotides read TGCGCCAGCAGCCTCCCCCGCCTCTATAATTCACCCCTCCACTTT.